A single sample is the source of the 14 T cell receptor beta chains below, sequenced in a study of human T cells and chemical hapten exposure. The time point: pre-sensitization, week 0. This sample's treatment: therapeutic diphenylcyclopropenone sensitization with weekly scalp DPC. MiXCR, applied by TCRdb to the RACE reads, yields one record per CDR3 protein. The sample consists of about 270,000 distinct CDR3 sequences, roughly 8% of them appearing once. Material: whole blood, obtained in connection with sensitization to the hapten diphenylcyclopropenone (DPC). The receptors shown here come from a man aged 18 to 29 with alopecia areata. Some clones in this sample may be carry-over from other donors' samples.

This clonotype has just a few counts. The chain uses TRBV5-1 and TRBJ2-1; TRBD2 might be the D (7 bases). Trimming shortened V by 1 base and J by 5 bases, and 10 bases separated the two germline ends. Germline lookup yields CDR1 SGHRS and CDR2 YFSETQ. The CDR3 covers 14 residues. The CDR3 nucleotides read TGCGCCAGCAGCTTGCGGGGGGCTAACAATGAGCAGTTCTTC. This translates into CASSLRGANNEQFF.

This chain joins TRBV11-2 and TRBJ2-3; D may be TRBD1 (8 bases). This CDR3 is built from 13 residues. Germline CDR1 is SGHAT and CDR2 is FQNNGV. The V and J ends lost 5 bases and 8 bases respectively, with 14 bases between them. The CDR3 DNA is TGTGCCAGCAGCCTACAGGGGGAGGGTACGCAGTATTTT. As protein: CASSLQGEGTQYF. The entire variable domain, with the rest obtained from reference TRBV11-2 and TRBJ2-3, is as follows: EAGVAQSPRYKIIEKRQSVAFWCNPISGHATLYWYQQILGQGPKLLIQFQNNGVVDDSQLPKDRFSAERLKGVDSTLKIQPAKLEDSAVYLCASSLQGEGTQYFGPGTRLTVL.

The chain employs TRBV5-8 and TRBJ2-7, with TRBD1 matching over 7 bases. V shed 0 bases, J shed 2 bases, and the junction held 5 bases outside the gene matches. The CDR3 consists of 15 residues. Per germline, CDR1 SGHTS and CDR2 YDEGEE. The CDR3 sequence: CASSLGQGPTYEQYV. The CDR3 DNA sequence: TGTGCCAGCAGCTTGGGACAGGGCCCTACCTACGAGCAGTACGTC.

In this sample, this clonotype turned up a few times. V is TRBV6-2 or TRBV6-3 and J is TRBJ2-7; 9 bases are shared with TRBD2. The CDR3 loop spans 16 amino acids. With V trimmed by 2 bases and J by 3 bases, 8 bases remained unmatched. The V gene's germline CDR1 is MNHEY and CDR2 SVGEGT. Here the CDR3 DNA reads TGTGCCAGCAGTTACCGTTCTGATAGCGGGGGCTACGAGCAGTACTTC. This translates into CASSYRSDSGGYEQYF.

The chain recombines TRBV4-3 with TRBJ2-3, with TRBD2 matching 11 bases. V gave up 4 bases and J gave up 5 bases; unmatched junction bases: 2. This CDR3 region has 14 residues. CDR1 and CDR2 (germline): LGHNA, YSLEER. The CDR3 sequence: CASSPTSGGDTQYF. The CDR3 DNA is TGCGCCAGCAGCCCCACTAGCGGGGGAGATACGCAGTATTTT.

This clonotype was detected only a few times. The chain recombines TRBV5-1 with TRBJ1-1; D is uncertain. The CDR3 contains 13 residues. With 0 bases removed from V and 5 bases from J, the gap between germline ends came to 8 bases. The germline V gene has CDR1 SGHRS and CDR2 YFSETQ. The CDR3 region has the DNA TGCGCCAGCAGCTTGGAACTCCGGACTGAAGCTTTCTTT. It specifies CASSLELRTEAFF.

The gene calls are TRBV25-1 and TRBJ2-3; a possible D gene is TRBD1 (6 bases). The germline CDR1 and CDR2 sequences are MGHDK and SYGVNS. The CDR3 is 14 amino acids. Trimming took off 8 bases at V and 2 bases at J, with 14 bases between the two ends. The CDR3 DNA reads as TGTGCCAGCGAAGAGGACAGAACCACAGATACGCAGTATTTT. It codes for CASEEDRTTDTQYF.

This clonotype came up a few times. CDR3 in amino acids: CASSRTGTRGYTF. CDR3 in DNA: TGTGCCAGCAGTCGGACAGGGACAAGGGGCTACACCTTC. The chain is built from TRBV6-5 and TRBJ1-2; 8 bases are shared with TRBD1. The CDR3 length is 13 residues. Germline V CDR1 and CDR2: MNHEY, SVGAGI. Trimming removed 5 bases from V and 8 bases from J; junction bases left unmatched: 7.

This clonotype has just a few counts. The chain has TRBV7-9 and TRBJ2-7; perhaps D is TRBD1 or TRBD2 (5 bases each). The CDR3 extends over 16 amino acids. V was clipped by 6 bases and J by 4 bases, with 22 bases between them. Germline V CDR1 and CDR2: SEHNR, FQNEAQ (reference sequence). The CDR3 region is CASRRAWAGTEYEQYF. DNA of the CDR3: TGTGCCAGCAGGCGAGCCTGGGCCGGGACCGAGTACGAGCAGTACTTC.

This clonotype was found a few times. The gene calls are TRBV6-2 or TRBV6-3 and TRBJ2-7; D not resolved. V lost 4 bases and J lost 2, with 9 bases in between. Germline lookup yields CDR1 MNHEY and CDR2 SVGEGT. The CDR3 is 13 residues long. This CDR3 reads CASSWAGTYEQYV. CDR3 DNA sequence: TGTGCCAGCAGTTGGGCTGGTACCTACGAGCAGTACGTC.

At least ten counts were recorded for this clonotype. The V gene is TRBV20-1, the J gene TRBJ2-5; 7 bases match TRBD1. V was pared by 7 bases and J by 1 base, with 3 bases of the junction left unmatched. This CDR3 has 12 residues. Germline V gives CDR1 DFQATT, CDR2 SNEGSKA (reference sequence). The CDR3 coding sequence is TGCAGTGTACAGGGGCCCCAAGAGACCCAGTACTTC. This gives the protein CSVQGPQETQYF.

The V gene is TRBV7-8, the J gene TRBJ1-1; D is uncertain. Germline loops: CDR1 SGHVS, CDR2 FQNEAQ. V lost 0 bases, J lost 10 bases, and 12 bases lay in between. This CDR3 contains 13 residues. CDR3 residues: CASSLAGSTAAFF. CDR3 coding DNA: TGTGCCAGCAGCTTAGCAGGCAGTACGGCAGCTTTCTTT.

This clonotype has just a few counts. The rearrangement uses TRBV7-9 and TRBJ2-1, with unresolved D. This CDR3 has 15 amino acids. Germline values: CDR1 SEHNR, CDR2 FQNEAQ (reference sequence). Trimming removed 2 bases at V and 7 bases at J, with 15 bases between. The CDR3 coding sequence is TGTGCCAGCAGCTTAATAGTCGTTGGTTTGAATGAGCAGTTCTTC. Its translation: CASSLIVVGLNEQFF.

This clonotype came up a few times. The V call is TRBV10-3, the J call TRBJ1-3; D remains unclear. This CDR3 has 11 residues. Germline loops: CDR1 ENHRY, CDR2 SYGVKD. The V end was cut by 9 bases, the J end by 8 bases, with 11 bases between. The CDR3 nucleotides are TGTGCCATTAAGGACGGTCACACCATATATTTT. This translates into CAIKDGHTIYF.